This T cell receptor beta chain was identified during a study of CD8+ T cells in alopecia areata. Study-level results: Because of a solitary nonresponder, the connection of baseline CD8+ expansion to response stays uncertain. Higher clonality than in normal scalp was seen in lesional scalp, especially alopecia totalis/universalis. Scalp sequencing captures resident alphabeta T cells of normal skin too.

Sequencing used cDNA as its template, made by extracting RNA and reverse transcribing it. Produced via immunoSEQ multiplex PCR; TCRdb's table is partial and in-frame only. This table has some 220,000 clones, under 75% appearing once. Details on this clone: What it binds is not known.

The CDR3 sequence is 12 residues long. Losses at the gene ends were 8 bases for V and 6 bases for J; bases not matched to a gene: 3. CDR1 and CDR2 from the germline V gene are MNHEY and SMNVEV (reference sequence). The treatment here: oral pan-JAK inhibitor, 5-10 mg twice daily. This TCR was sampled from a human donor with alopecia areata. The chain carries TRBV27 and TRBJ2-7, with 11 bases that match TRBD1. The sequencing used CD4+ T cells sorted from blood, collected at week 4, from a patient treated with tofacitinib. The CDR3 DNA follows: TGTGCCAGCGGACAGGGGGCGGGCGAGCAGTACTTC. It is translated as CASGQGAGEQYF.